This TCR beta chain was recovered during a study of blood T cell repertoires in COVID-19. The V and J ends lost 6 bases and 3 bases, in that order; junction bases with no gene match: 11. The CDR3 length is 16 residues. CDR1 and CDR2 (germline): SGHVS, FNYEAQ. Clones were read by immunoSEQ multiplex PCR, and TCRdb kept only the in-frame ones, dropping some. The data contain 97,000 or so clones, 75% to 85% of them singletons. The rearrangement uses TRBV7-6 and TRBJ2-1; TRBD1 matches 7 bases. The sample taken for sequencing was peripheral blood. The TCR sequence derives from a man aged 60 to 69 with acute or convalescent COVID-19. The CDR3 coding sequence is TGTGCCAGCAGTTTACGGGACAGTACCTACTACAATGAGCAGTTCTTC. This gives the protein CASSLRDSTYYNEQFF. Together with reference TRBV7-6 and TRBJ2-1, the CDR3 gives the full variable domain: GAGVSQSPRYKVTKRGQDVALRCDPISGHVSLYWYRQALGQGPEFLTYFNYEAQQDKSGLPNDRFSAERPEGSISTLTIQRTEQRDSAMYRCASSLRDSTYYNEQFFGPGTRLTVL.